The clone carrying this TCR beta chain appeared a few times. The antigen is not known. This sample was taken from a study of T-cell memory formation after mild COVID-19. Study conclusions and caveats: Pre-infection memory showed some responding clones, and this suggested that cross-reactive memory joined. The authors did not confirm SARS-CoV-2 specificity of second-wave clones peaking day 37.

TCRdb reprocessed the 5' RACE reads with MiXCR, giving one entry per CDR3 protein. The sample lists under 650,000 distinct CDR3 sequences; about a sixth were seen once. This CDR3 contains 19 residues. V was shortened by 1 base and J by 4 bases, with 25 bases between the two germline ends. Germline V CDR1 and CDR2: MNHEY, SVGEGT. The source is an adult woman who had mild COVID-19 (a few samples of this study predate the infection). Cell type and time point are not known. The sequenced material came from PBMCs or a T cell subset sorted from them (not recorded which). This chain connects TRBV6-2 or TRBV6-3 to TRBJ1-1; a possible D gene is TRBD1 (5 bases). CDR3 DNA sequence: TGTGCCAGCAGTTACTACCCACGGCGGGACGCGGTCGCCGGCACTGAAGCTTTCTTT. It is translated as CASSYYPRRDAVAGTEAFF.